This TCR beta chain was obtained from a study of CD4 T cells in relation to SARS-CoV-2 and coronaviruses. Study results and caveats: The cross-reactivity analysis covered only spike protein, not other viral proteins.

Unexposed donor CD4+ T cells date from about 2011-2018, before the COVID-19 pandemic. CDR1 and CDR2 (germline): MNHEY, SVGAGI. This CDR3 comprises 16 residues. Trimming removed 0 bases from V and 9 bases from J, with 18 bases in between. This clone was detected only once. Its target is unknown. The data were produced by immunoSEQ multiplex PCR, yet TCRdb's version contains in-frame clones alone and is incomplete. The sample consists of about 59,000 clones, approximately 90% of them appearing once. This sequence joins TRBV6-5 and TRBJ1-5; maybe TRBD1 (6 bases). The TCR sequence derives from a human donor in good health. What was sequenced was memory CD4+ T cells from PBMCs. The CDR3 reads CASSYSGGRSSSPQHF. Here the CDR3 DNA reads TGTGCCAGCAGTTACTCCGGGGGCAGGTCCTCTTCGCCCCAGCATTTT.